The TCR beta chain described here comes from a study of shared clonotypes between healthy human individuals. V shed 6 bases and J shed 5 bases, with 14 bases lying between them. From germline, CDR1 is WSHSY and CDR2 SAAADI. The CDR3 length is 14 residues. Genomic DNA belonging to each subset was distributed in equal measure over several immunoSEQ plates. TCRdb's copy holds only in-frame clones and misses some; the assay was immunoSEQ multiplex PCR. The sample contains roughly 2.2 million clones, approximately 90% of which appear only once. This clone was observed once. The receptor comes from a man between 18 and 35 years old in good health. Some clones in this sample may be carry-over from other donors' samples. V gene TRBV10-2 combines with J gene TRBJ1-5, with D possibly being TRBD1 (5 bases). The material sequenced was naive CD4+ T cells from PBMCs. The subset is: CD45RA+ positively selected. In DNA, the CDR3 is TGCGCCAGCAGAATCGACAGCGCACATCAGCCCCAGCATTTT. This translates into CASRIDSAHQPQHF.